The text below deals with one TCR beta chain. A much more abundant neighbour one base away suggests this may be a read error. This specimen belongs to a study of shared clonotypes between healthy human individuals. The overall study: Aged 18 to 49, the donors were a couple of women and a few men.

A 200 ng quantity of DNA, 30,000 to 35,000 T cell genomes, went into the sorted-subset replicate PCRs. Sequencing used immunoSEQ multiplex PCR; TCRdb keeps in-frame clones, though not all of them. Counted here are about 690,000 clones, around 91% occurring once; the ten biggest clones make up around a third. Material for sequencing was memory CD8+ T cells from PBMCs. The subset denotes: CD45RO+ cells pooled with CCR7-negative TemRA cells. The sequence came from a man younger than 35 in good health. Some clones in this sample may be carry-over from other donors' samples.

CDR3 sequence (DNA): TGTGCCGGCAGTTACTCCGGGACAGGGGGCTACGAGCAGTACTTC. Protein product: CAGSYSGTGGYEQYF. This chain uses TRBV6-6 with TRBJ2-7, with TRBD1 identical over 11 bases. Germline lookup yields CDR1 MNHNY and CDR2 SVGAGI (reference sequence). This CDR3 has 15 amino acids.